The present TCR beta chain was sequenced within a study of blood T cells in healthy people across ages. Trimming removed 10 bases from V and 4 bases from J; junction bases left unmatched: 12. Germline V lookup: CDR1 ENHRY, CDR2 SYGVKD. CDR3 size: 15 residues. Combining a sample-barcoded 5' primer with a J-beta primer mix, a second PCR ran for roughly 7 to 12 cycles. CDR3-containing paired-end reads numbered at least 3 million in each sample. TCRdb itself ran the 5' RACE reads through MiXCR, one entry per CDR3 protein. This sample has about 970,000 distinct CDR3 sequences, with roughly 50% found just once.

The receptor was derived from a woman aged 55 to 70 in good health. Sequencing input: blood. The chain recombines TRBV10-3 with TRBJ1-4, with 7 bases matching TRBD1. The CDR3 nucleotides are TGTGCCAGCAGCATCTCGGGACAGATTAATGAAAAACTGTTTTTT. This sequence encodes CASSISGQINEKLFF.